Listed here is a single T cell receptor (beta chain). Its antigen is currently unknown. Other DNA sequences in this sample translate to the same CDR3. The data originate from a study of shared clonotypes between healthy human individuals. Study background: Donor ages ranged 18 to 49 years: two women, a few men. General observations from the study: Of the naive CD4 clonotypes, about 5.4% were shared across several donors.

TCRdb keeps only in-frame clones here, not all; method: immunoSEQ multiplex PCR. The sample records around 620,000 clones, 95% being singletons. The CDR3 extends over 11 amino acids. From germline, CDR1 is MDHEN and CDR2 SYDVKM. Trimming cost V 5 bases and J 2 bases, with 4 bases left between them. Naive CD8 cells, CD45RO-negative and positively selected for CCR7, excluded terminally differentiated effector memory CD45RA+ cells. Source material: naive CD8+ T cells sorted from blood. V usage is TRBV28 and J usage is TRBJ2-7; no reliable D call. The sequence derives from a woman between 25 and 40 years old in good health. For the CDR3, the DNA is TGTGCCAGCAGTCCTGCCTACGAGCAGTACTTC. It encodes CASSPAYEQYF.